This is a list of T cell receptor beta chains from one sample in a study of blood T cell repertoires in COVID-19. TCRdb's table, derived via immunoSEQ multiplex PCR, lists solely in-frame clones and lacks some. The profile shows 150,000 or so clones, roughly four fifths of them singletons. Sequencing was performed on peripheral blood. The receptors here all came from a man in his forties who had recovered from COVID-19. Both conserved end residues are part of each CDR3. D genes are given only for firm matches. Not every row has a clone size; where given, it reads once, few, many or a size class.

J,size,D,V,DNA,CDR3
TRBJ2-1,.,TRBD1,TRBV10-3,TGTGCCATCAGCCGACAGGGATCAGACAATGAGCAGTTCTTC,CAISRQGSDNEQFF
TRBJ1-2,.,.,TRBV12-3/TRBV12-4,TGTGCCAGCAGTTTTCGTTCAGGCTATGGCTACACCTTC,CASSFRSGYGYTF
TRBJ2-3,.,.,TRBV4-1,TGCGCCAGCAGCCAAGAAGACTCACCGGATACGCAGTATTTT,CASSQEDSPDTQYF
TRBJ1-6,.,.,TRBV6-5,TGTGCCAGCAGCCCCCGGAGCTCCTATAATTCACCCCTCCACTTT,CASSPRSSYNSPLHF
TRBJ1-5,few,.,TRBV29-1,TGCAGCGTGGGGGCGGGGGACAATCAGCCCCAGCATTTT,CSVGAGDNQPQHF
TRBJ1-1,.,.,TRBV12-3/TRBV12-4,TGTGCCAGCAGTTTAGGGGACACGACCCCAGCTTTCTTT,CASSLGDTTPAFF
TRBJ2-7,.,.,TRBV30,TGTGCCTGGAACCAACCACCTCGGGAGCAGTACTTC,CAWNQPPREQYF
TRBJ2-5,.,TRBD1,TRBV7-2,TGTGCCAGCAGCTTAATCGAGACAGGGTTCCAAGAGACCCAGTACTTC,CASSLIETGFQETQYF
TRBJ2-4,.,TRBD1,TRBV9,TGTGCCAGCAGCCCCAGACAGGGACAGGGGGCCAAAAACATTCAGTACTTC,CASSPRQGQGAKNIQYF
TRBJ2-7,.,TRBD1,TRBV6-2/TRBV6-3,TGTGCCAGCAGTTACTCCTTGGGACAGGGGTTCTACGAGCAGTACTTC,CASSYSLGQGFYEQYF
TRBJ1-5,.,.,TRBV18,TGTGCCAGCTCCACGCGGGGGGGCAATCAGCCCCAGCATTTT,CASSTRGGNQPQHF
TRBJ2-1,.,TRBD2,TRBV5-4,TGTGCCAGCAGCTTGATTAGCGGGGGCTTGGATGAGCAGTTCTTC,CASSLISGGLDEQFF
TRBJ2-7,.,TRBD1,TRBV4-2,TGTGCCAGCAGCCCAGACAGGGGTGGATACGAGCAGTACTTC,CASSPDRGGYEQYF
TRBJ2-3,.,.,TRBV30,TGTGCCTGGGGTCGGGACACAGCAGATACGCAGTATTTT,CAWGRDTADTQYF
TRBJ1-6,.,.,TRBV6-2/TRBV6-3,TGTGCCAGCAGCCTCAGGGAGGGTAATTCACCCCTCCACTTT,CASSLREGNSPLHF
TRBJ2-5,.,TRBD2,TRBV19,TGTGCCAGTAGTACCGGACTAGCGGGAGTTGAGACCCAGTACTTC,CASSTGLAGVETQYF
TRBJ2-1,.,.,TRBV20-1,TGCAGTGCTCCGGGAAATGAGCAGTTCTTC,CSAPGNEQFF